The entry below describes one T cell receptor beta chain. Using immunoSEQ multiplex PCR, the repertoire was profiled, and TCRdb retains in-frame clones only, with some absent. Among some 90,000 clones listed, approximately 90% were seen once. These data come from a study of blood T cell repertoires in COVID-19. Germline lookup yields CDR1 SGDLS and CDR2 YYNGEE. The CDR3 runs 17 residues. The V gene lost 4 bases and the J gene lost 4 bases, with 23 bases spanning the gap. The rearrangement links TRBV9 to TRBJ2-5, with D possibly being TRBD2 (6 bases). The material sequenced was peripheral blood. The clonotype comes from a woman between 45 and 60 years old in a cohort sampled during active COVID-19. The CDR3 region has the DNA TGTGCCAGCAGCAAATACCGGGACTCTATAGGGAGAGAGACCCAGTACTTC. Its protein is CASSKYRDSIGRETQYF.